This TCR beta chain appears in the sequencing data of a study of T cells in Graves' hyperthyroidism and ophthalmopathy. Study details: Before treatment of any kind, peripheral blood was taken at initial diagnosis.

Regions amplified from RNA transcripts were the TCR beta CDR3 regions. Primed by the HTBI set, a first-round RT-PCR was run on the TCR CDR3. Each CDR3 protein gets one entry after TCRdb re-called the multiplex PCR reads with MiXCR. The data contain some 620,000 distinct CDR3 sequences, around 15% of them singletons. From roughly 10 ml of fresh peripheral blood, PBMCs were isolated. This clonotype occurred a few times. Its antigen is not known. Regarding the study as a whole: Clonotypes that were expanded in thyroid above 0.001 mostly appeared in blood too. In the analysis, a 13 V-J model separated ophthalmopathy from stable hyperthyroidism.

The CDR3 consists of 17 residues. The ends were cut back, 3 bases at V and 3 bases at J, with 15 bases in the middle. Looked up from germline, CDR1 is LNHNV and CDR2 is YYDKDF (reference sequence). The chain employs TRBV15 and TRBJ2-6; possibly TRBD1 for D (5 bases). Sequencing was carried out using blood. This TCR came from a woman in her twenties or thirties with Graves' hyperthyroidism. CDR3 residues: CATSRPEQGYGANVLTF. Here the CDR3 DNA reads TGTGCCACCAGCAGGCCCGAGCAGGGTTATGGGGCCAACGTCCTGACTTTC.